Listed below are T cell receptor beta chains from one sample, sequenced in a study of blood T cell repertoires in COVID-19. Data came from immunoSEQ multiplex PCR; TCRdb stores just in-frame clones and leaves some out. Among over 200,000 clones listed, 80% to 85% were seen once. The sample taken for sequencing was peripheral blood. The receptors originated from a human donor in a cohort sampled during active COVID-19. The CDR3 runs from the conserved cysteine through the conserved F or W. The D gene is left open where the match is weak. Clone size appears in some rows only: once, few, many, or a class for an expanded clone.

D	length	size	J	V	DNA	CDR3
TRBD1	15	.	TRBJ1-2	TRBV5-8	TGTGCCAGCACCCACCCTTCAGGGGGGCCCTATGGCTACACCTTC	CASTHPSGGPYGYTF
.	15	.	TRBJ1-5	TRBV7-2	TGTGCCAGCAGCTCACAGGGTGCGAGCAATCAGCCCCAGCATTTT	CASSSQGASNQPQHF
TRBD2	16	once	TRBJ2-7	TRBV4-1	TGCGCCAGCAGCCATACCGGACTAGCGGGAGGTGGCGAGCAGTACTTC	CASSHTGLAGGGEQYF
.	13	once	TRBJ2-7	TRBV2	TGTGCCAGCAGGGTCGAGGGGGGGCTCGAGCAGTACTTC	CASRVEGGLEQYF
.	15	.	TRBJ2-7	TRBV4-2	TGTGCCAGCAGCCCAGAAGGCGGAGGGTTCTACGAGCAGTACTTC	CASSPEGGGFYEQYF
TRBD1	14	.	TRBJ1-1	TRBV5-5	TGTGCCAGCAGCTACTCAGACAGGGCGACTGAAGCTTTCTTT	CASSYSDRATEAFF
.	11	.	TRBJ2-5	TRBV6-2/TRBV6-3	TGTGCCAGCAGTTACCCGGAGACCCAGTACTTC	CASSYPETQYF
TRBD2	19	.	TRBJ2-3	TRBV4-2	TGTGCCAGCAGCCAAGAGGCACGGGCGGGGGGGGCTTCCACAGATACGCAGTATTTT	CASSQEARAGGASTDTQYF
TRBD2	14	.	TRBJ2-7	TRBV9	TGTGCCAGCAGCGCGGGACTAGCGGGATACGAGCAGTACTTC	CASSAGLAGYEQYF
.	15	.	TRBJ2-7	TRBV6-5	TGTGCCAGCAGTTACTCTTGGCAGGGGTTTGTGGAGCAGTACTTC	CASSYSWQGFVEQYF
.	14	.	TRBJ1-1	TRBV30	TGTGCCTGGGCCCTGTGGGGGGGGAACACTGAAGCTTTCTTT	CAWALWGGNTEAFF
.	13	.	TRBJ1-4	TRBV6-5	TGTGCCAGCAGTCCGTCCACTAATGAAAAACTGTTTTTT	CASSPSTNEKLFF
.	14	.	TRBJ1-1	TRBV9	TGTGCCAGCAGCGTAGTAAGGGGTAACACTGAAGCTTTCTTT	CASSVVRGNTEAFF
TRBD2	17	.	TRBJ2-1	TRBV14	TGTGCCAGCGGACCGACTAGCGGGAGAGTTAACTACAATGAGCAGTTCTTC	CASGPTSGRVNYNEQFF
TRBD1	14	.	TRBJ2-3	TRBV5-4	TGTGCCAGCAGCTTGGAACAGGGGGCAGGTACGCAGTATTTT	CASSLEQGAGTQYF
.	13	few	TRBJ1-2	TRBV9	TGTGCCAGCAGCGTAGGCGTAGGAGGGGGCTACACCTTC	CASSVGVGGGYTF
.	15	.	TRBJ2-7	TRBV7-2	TGTGCCAGCAGCCAACCGACCGGGGGTTGGAGCGAGCAGTACTTC	CASSQPTGGWSEQYF
TRBD1	15	once	TRBJ1-4	TRBV7-6	TGTGCCAGCAGCCCTATGGACAGGGTAGAAGAAAAACTGTTTTTT	CASSPMDRVEEKLFF
.	14	.	TRBJ2-2	TRBV6-2/TRBV6-3	TGTGCCAGCAGTTACTCACAGACCACCGGGGAGCTGTTTTTT	CASSYSQTTGELFF
.	14	.	TRBJ1-5	TRBV28	TGTGCCAGCAGCTTCAGAGGTTACAATCAGCCCCAGCATTTT	CASSFRGYNQPQHF
TRBD1	13	.	TRBJ1-3	TRBV2	TGTGCCAGCAGGGGACAGTCTGGAAACACCATATATTTT	CASRGQSGNTIYF
TRBD1	13	once	TRBJ1-4	TRBV12-3/TRBV12-4	TGTGCCAGCAGTTTAGGGACAGGAACCAAACTGTTTTTT	CASSLGTGTKLFF
.	12	.	TRBJ1-1	TRBV6-1	TGTGCCAGCAGTGAAGGGCGGACTGAAGCTTTCTTT	CASSEGRTEAFF
TRBD1	14	.	TRBJ1-5	TRBV4-1	TGCGCCAGCAGCGGAGACAGGGATATTCAGCCCCAGCATTTT	CASSGDRDIQPQHF
TRBD1	13	.	TRBJ1-5	TRBV28	TGTGCCAGCAGACGGGACAGGGATCAGCCCCAGCATTTT	CASRRDRDQPQHF
TRBD2	14	.	TRBJ2-2	TRBV6-6	TGTGCCAGCAGCTTTAGCGGGGGCACCGGGGAGCTGTTTTTT	CASSFSGGTGELFF
TRBD2	15	.	TRBJ2-1	TRBV27	TGTGCCAGCACCCCGGGAGGGAGGGCCTACAATGAGCAGTTCTTC	CASTPGGRAYNEQFF
.	15	.	TRBJ2-7	TRBV14	TGTGCCAGCAGCCAGTTTGGGGCGGGGTTCTACGAGCAGTACTTC	CASSQFGAGFYEQYF
.	14	.	TRBJ2-7	TRBV7-2	TGTGCCAGCAGCTCCACAGCTACGATTTCCGAGCAGTACTTC	CASSSTATISEQYF
TRBD1	16	.	TRBJ1-1	TRBV28	TGTGCCAGCAGTTCCCATCCCGGGACAGGGGACACTGAAGCTTTCTTT	CASSSHPGTGDTEAFF
TRBD1	16	.	TRBJ1-4	TRBV18	TGTGCCAGCTCACCAACCAGGGGGCGGAATGGGGAAAAACTGTTTTTT	CASSPTRGRNGEKLFF
.	15	.	TRBJ2-7	TRBV27	TGTGCCAGCAGTTTAGGTATTCTAAACTCCTACGAGCAGTACTTC	CASSLGILNSYEQYF
TRBD1	14	.	TRBJ2-1	TRBV6-5	TGTGCCAGCAGACGAGGACAGGGAAAGCATGAGCAGTTCTTC	CASRRGQGKHEQFF
TRBD2	17	.	TRBJ2-1	TRBV2	TGTGCCAGGGGGACTAGCGGGACTCAAAGCTCCTACAATGAGCAGTTCTTC	CARGTSGTQSSYNEQFF
.	15	.	TRBJ2-7	TRBV3-1/TRBV3-2	TGTGCCAGCAGCCAAGGGAGCGGTAGCTCCTACGAGCAGTACTTC	CASSQGSGSSYEQYF
TRBD1	16	.	TRBJ1-3	TRBV28	TGTGCCAGCAGTTGGAACAGGGGCCTTTCTGGAAACACCATATATTTT	CASSWNRGLSGNTIYF
TRBD2	19	.	TRBJ2-3	TRBV5-1	TGCGCCAGCAGCTTCAGGACTAGCGGGCCTTCCCCTAGCACAGATACGCAGTATTTT	CASSFRTSGPSPSTDTQYF
TRBD1	14	.	TRBJ2-7	TRBV18	TGTGCCAGCTCACGAGAAACAGGGGTGTGGGAGCAGTACTTC	CASSRETGVWEQYF
.	10	.	TRBJ2-7	TRBV20-1	TGCAGTGCGGGGGGTAACGAGCAGTACTTC	CSAGGNEQYF
TRBD1	16	.	TRBJ2-7	TRBV18	TGTGCCAGCTCACTAGGGACAGGGAGAAGCTCCTACGAGCAGTACTTC	CASSLGTGRSSYEQYF
TRBD2	16	.	TRBJ2-2	TRBV5-4	TGTGCCAGCAGAAGTATTCTAGCGGGAACAACCGGGGAGCTGTTTTTT	CASRSILAGTTGELFF
.	15	.	TRBJ2-5	TRBV14	TGTGCCAGCAGCCCCCTCTCCGGCGGTGGAGGGACCCAGTACTTC	CASSPLSGGGGTQYF
.	13	.	TRBJ2-7	TRBV25-1	TGTGCCAGCAGTGAACCGGGGTACTACGAGCAGTACTTC	CASSEPGYYEQYF